This T cell receptor (beta chain) comes out of a study of shared clonotypes between healthy human individuals. The study's findings and limits: Naive subsets usually exceeded memory subsets in estimated richness. Clonotypes shared by all four sorted-subset donors had higher generation probabilities than non-shared clonotypes.

The protocol was immunoSEQ multiplex PCR, while the TCRdb copy is restricted to in-frame clones and leaves out a portion. This table holds some 2,500,000 clones, less than 95% found once. On this clone itself: The antigen remains undetermined.

From germline, CDR1 is KGHSH and CDR2 LQKENI. The CDR3 is 14 amino acids. The V gene lost 3 bases and the J gene lost 6 bases, with 12 bases spanning the gap. The clonotype originates from a man aged 18 to 29 in good health. Some clones in this sample may be carry-over from other donors' samples. Specimen: naive CD4+ T cells from PBMCs. Subset in this sample: CD45RA+ positively selected. This sequence joins TRBV18 and TRBJ2-1; D is unclear. The CDR3 nucleotides are TGTGCCAGCTCACCGGAACTCGTCAGCAATGAGCAGTTCTTC. As protein: CASSPELVSNEQFF.